Described below is a single T cell receptor (beta chain) sequence and its context. Its antigen remains unknown. The CDR3 is made up of 18 amino acids. Germline lookup yields CDR1 MNHEY and CDR2 SMNVEV (reference sequence). V was pared by 1 base and J by 1 base, with 12 bases of the junction left unmatched. This entry is derived from a study of T cell repertoires and HLA-DP antigens. Study-wide background: Donor ages ranged from 18-to-29 to 60-to-69; two men, one woman.

Clones were sequenced by immunoSEQ multiplex PCR, and TCRdb holds only the in-frame ones, with some missing. The sample carries roughly 120,000 clones, around 92% recorded once. Study-level results: Sorted CD137+ cells had clonality about 0.39 against both alloantigens, versus around 0.04 pre-culture.

V and J are TRBV27 and TRBJ1-1; 7 nucleotides line up with TRBD1. The TCR comes from a woman aged 18-35 years in good health and CMV-seronegative. Sequenced: CD4+ T cells from PBMCs. The CDR3, as DNA: TGTGCCAGCAGTTTATTAGGGACAGAAGGGTTGGAGAACACTGAAGCTTTCTTT. Protein sequence: CASSLLGTEGLENTEAFF.